The source of this T cell receptor (beta chain) is a study of blood T cell repertoires in COVID-19. About the research overall: From the United States, Italy and Spain came samples of acute and convalescent COVID-19. PBMCs, B-cell-depleted T cells, or T cells were the source of the cDNA or gDNA that made up the material.

As handled by the study authors: Estimation of nucleated cell counts relied on the amplification of reference gene primers. The protocol was immunoSEQ multiplex PCR, while the TCRdb copy is restricted to in-frame clones and leaves out a portion. From that table come the V and J calls and clone size; the DNA was used to work out D and trimming. The data show about 100,000 clones, with nearly 90% seen just once and 2% to 2.5% held by the top ten. The CDR3 runs 14 residues. Germline CDR1 is LNHNV and CDR2 is YYDKDF (reference sequence). The ends lost 1 base at V and 7 bases at J; junction bases unmatched: 4.

This TCR came from a man aged 50-59 years with active COVID-19. The chain couples TRBV15 to TRBJ1-5; 7 nucleotides agree with TRBD1. Material: peripheral blood. CDR3 residues: CATSRGEGAQPQHF. The CDR3, as DNA: TGTGCCACCAGCAGAGGAGAGGGGGCACAGCCCCAGCATTTT.